This T cell receptor beta chain was observed in a study of lymphopenia after photon versus proton radiotherapy. Regarding the study as a whole: In patients who died, overall survival fell as post-nadir TCR diversity dropped more. Relative stability marked proton patients; photon patients lost diversity and naive cells. Authors raise, but do not show, better survival with proton therapy.

Here immunoSEQ multiplex PCR was the method, and the copy in TCRdb shows in-frame clones only, minus some. The profile shows under 20,000 clones, around nine tenths of them singletons. Remarks on this clone: Its target is unknown.

The CDR3 length is 14 residues. CDR1 and CDR2 (germline): MNHEY, SVGAGI. The V and J ends lost 6 bases and 6 bases, in that order; junction bases with no gene match: 8. This chain connects TRBV6-5 to TRBJ2-1, with 7 bases identical to TRBD1. This receptor was obtained from a man aged 55 to 70 with pancreatic cancer. The source was peripheral blood, collected from a patient treated with photon-based radiotherapy. For the CDR3, the DNA is TGTGCCAGCAGGACGGGACAGATATCCAATGAGCAGTTCTTC. Translating gives CASRTGQISNEQFF.